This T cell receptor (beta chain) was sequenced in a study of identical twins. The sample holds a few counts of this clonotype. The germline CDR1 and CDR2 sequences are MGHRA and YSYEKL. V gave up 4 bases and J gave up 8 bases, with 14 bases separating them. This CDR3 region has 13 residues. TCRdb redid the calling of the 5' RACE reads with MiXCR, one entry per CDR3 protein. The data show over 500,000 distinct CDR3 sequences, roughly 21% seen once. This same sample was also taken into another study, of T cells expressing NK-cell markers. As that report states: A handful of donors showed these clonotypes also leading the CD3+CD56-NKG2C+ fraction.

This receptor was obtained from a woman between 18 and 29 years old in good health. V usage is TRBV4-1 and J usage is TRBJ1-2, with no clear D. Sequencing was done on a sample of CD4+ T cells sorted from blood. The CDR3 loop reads CASSPSPWRGYTF. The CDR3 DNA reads TGCGCCAGCAGCCCATCCCCGTGGAGGGGCTACACCTTC.